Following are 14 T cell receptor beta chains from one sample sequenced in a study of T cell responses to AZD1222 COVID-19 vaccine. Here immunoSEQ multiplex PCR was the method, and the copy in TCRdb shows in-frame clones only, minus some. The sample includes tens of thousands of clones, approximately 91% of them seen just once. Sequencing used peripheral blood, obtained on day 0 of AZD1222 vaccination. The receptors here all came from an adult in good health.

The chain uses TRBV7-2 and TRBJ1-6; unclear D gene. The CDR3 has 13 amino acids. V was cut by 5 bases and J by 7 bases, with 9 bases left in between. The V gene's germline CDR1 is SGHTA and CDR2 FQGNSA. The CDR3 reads CASSTVRNSPLHF. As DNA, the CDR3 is TGTGCCAGCAGCACAGTCAGGAATTCACCCCTCCACTTT.

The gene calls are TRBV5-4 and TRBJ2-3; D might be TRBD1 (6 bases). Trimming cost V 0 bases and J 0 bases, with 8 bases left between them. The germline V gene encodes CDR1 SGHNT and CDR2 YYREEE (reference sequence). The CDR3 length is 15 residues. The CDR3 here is CASSLDRVSTDTQYF. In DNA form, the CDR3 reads TGTGCCAGCAGCTTGGACAGGGTGAGCACAGATACGCAGTATTTT.

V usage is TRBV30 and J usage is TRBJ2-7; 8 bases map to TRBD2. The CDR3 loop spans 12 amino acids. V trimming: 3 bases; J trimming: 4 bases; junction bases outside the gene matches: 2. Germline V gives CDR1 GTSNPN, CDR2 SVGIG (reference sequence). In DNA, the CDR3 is TGTGCCTGGAGCGGGGGGGCGTACGAGCAGTACTTC. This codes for CAWSGGAYEQYF.

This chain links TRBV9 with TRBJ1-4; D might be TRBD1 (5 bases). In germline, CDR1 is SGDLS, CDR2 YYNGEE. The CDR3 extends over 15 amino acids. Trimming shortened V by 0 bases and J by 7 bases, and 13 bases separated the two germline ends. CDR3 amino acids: CASSVEAGRGEKLFF. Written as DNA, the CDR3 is TGTGCCAGCAGCGTAGAGGCAGGGCGAGGTGAAAAACTGTTTTTT.

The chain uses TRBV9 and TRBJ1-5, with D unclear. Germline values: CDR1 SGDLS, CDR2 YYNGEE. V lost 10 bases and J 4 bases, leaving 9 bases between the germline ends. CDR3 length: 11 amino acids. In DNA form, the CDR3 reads TGTGCCGGTTCCAAAAATCAGCCCCAGCATTTT. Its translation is CAGSKNQPQHF.

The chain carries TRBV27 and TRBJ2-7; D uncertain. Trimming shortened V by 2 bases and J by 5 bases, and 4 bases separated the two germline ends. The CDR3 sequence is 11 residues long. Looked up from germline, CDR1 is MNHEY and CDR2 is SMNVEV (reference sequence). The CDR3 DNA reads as TGTGCCAGCAGTTTAGTCGACGAGCAGTACTTC. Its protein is CASSLVDEQYF.

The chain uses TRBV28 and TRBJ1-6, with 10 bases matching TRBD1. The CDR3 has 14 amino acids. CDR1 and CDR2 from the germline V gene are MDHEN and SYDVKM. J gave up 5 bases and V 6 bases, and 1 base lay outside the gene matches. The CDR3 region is CASRGTGDNSPLHF. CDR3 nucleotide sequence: TGTGCCAGCAGGGGGACAGGGGATAATTCACCCCTCCACTTT. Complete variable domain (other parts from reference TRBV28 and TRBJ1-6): DVKVTQSSRYLVKRTGEKVFLECVQDMDHENMFWYRQDPGLGLRLIYFSYDVKMKEKGDIPEGYSVSREKKERFSLILESASTNQTSMYLCASRGTGDNSPLHFGNGTRLTVT.

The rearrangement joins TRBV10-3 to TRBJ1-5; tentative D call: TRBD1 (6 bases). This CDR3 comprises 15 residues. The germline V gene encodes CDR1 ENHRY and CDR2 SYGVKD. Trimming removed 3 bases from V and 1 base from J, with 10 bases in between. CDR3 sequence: CAISDRGGSNQPQHF. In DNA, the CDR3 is TGTGCCATCAGTGATAGAGGGGGAAGCAATCAGCCCCAGCATTTT.

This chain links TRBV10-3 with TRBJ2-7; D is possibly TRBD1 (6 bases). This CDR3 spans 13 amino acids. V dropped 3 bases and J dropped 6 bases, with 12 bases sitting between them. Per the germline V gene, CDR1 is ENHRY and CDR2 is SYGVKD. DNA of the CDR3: TGTGCCATCAGTGACGGCAGGGGAAGCGAGCAGTACTTC. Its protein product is CAISDGRGSEQYF.

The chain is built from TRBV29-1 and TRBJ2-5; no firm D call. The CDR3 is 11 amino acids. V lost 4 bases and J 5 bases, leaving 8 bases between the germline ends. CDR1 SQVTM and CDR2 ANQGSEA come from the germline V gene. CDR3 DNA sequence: TGCAGCGTTGGGAGTTCGGAGACCCAGTACTTC. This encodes CSVGSSETQYF.

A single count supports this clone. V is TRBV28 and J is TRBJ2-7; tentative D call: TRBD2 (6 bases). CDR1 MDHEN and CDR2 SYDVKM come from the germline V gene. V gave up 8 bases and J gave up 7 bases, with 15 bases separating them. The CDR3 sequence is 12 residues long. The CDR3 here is CASAGPGEEQYF. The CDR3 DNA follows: TGTGCCAGCGCCGGTCCGGGGGAGGAGCAGTACTTC.

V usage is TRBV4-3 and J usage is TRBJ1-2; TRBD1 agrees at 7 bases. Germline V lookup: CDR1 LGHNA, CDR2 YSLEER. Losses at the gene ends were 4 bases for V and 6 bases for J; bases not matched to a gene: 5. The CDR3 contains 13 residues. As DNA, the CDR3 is TGCGCCAGCAGCCGACGAGGACAGGATGGCTACACCTTC. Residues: CASSRRGQDGYTF.

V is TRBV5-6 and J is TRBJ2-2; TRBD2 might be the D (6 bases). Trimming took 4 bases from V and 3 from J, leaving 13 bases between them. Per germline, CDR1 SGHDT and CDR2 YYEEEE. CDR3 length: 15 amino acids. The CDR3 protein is CASSPPGGYTGELFF. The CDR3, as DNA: TGTGCCAGCAGCCCTCCAGGAGGGTACACCGGGGAGCTGTTTTTT.

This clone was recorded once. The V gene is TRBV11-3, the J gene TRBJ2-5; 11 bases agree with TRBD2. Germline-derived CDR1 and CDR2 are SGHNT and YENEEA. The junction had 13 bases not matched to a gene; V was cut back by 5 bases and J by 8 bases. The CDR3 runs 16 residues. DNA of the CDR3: TGTGCCAGCAGCCTGTTAGCGGGGGGGACGGAGTCTACCCAGTACTTC. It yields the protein CASSLLAGGTESTQYF.